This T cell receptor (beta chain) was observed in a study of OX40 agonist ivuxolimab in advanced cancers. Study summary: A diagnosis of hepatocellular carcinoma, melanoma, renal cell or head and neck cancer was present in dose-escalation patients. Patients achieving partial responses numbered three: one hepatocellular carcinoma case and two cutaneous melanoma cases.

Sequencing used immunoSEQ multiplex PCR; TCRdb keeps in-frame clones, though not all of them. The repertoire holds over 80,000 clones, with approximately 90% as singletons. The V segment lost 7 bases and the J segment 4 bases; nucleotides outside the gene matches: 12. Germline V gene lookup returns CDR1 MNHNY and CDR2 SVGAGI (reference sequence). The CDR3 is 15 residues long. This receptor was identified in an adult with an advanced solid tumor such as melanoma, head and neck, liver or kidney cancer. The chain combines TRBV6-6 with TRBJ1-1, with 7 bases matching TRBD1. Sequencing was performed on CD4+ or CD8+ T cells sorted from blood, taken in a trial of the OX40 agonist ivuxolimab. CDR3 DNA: TGTGCCAGCATCCCCCGAGGGGGCGGGAGCACTGAAGCTTTCTTT. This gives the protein CASIPRGGGSTEAFF.